The present T cell receptor beta chain was sequenced within a study of T cell responses to AZD1222 COVID-19 vaccine (dated by TCRdb to the early 2020s). At the level of the whole study: TCR sequencing covered roughly 230 trial participants: roughly 200 given two doses of AZD1222 and 26 given two doses of MenACWY control vaccine. Trial participants were enrolled by age into subgroups of 18-55, 56-69 and 70-plus years, and around 150, 29 and 61 TCR-sequenced participants, respectively, were included in these subgroups.

On this clone: The antigen it recognizes is unknown. The record has no base qualities; no much larger clone is one base away.

What the research found in general, with its limitations: Nearly half of unique spike-specific TCRs reportedly recognized epitopes outside regions mutated in the B.1.351 and B.1.1.7 variants. The 56-69-year group was small, and its depth increase did not reach significance, likely because of low power. Because no day 14 peak-response samples were available, the repertoires could be characterized only after the peak T cell response. Vaccine-associated CD4 TCRs spanned the whole spike protein, with dominant responses in regions 160-218 and 743-854. Participants were mostly white British and included more females than males, and it was suggested by the authors that clonal diversity may have been underestimated. A significant rise in spike-specific TCR breadth and depth was observed after two AZD1222 doses relative to day 0 and relative to MenACWY recipients. Only five or six AZD1222 recipients were SARS-CoV-2 seropositive at baseline, limiting conclusions about previously exposed vaccinees.

V has 5 bases trimmed and J has 8 bases trimmed; junction bases matching no gene number 7. The cysteine opens and the phenylalanine closes a CDR3 of 14 amino acids. The read is trimmed to its CDR3 DNA, 42 bases read in frame from base 1. Based on the germline V gene, the CDR1 and CDR2 sequences are MNHEY and SVGAGI. The CDR3 regions of human TCRbeta chains were analyzed by immunosequencing. In the paper's pipeline: Repertoire TCRs were checked for matches against a reference library of SARS-CoV-2-specific TCRs that had been generated using the MIRA antigen-specificity platform. Breadth was defined as the fraction of unique TCRs that were SARS-CoV-2-associated, and depth was defined as the fraction of total T cells that were SARS-CoV-2-associated. Using the MIRA data, every spike-specific TCR was mapped to the spike region that the TCR reacted to and assigned to either a CD4 or a CD8 class. Log10-transformed breadth and depth values were compared by one-way ANOVA with Sidak's multiple comparisons tests. TCRdb retrieved this table from immuneACCESS and kept in-frame rearrangements only. Not all clones are present; in checked studies, unresolved V genes account for under half, and no reason is known for the remainder. D and trimming come from the DNA, and the V and J calls and clone size come from that table. This sample holds some 120,000 clones; 88% were observed only once. Clones ranked in the top ten supply 18% of the sample.

The sample's time point label, decoded: baseline before first vaccination. Sample treatment or condition, as interpreted from the label and publication: meningococcal conjugate vaccine given as trial control. Vaccinee samples were obtained from the UK trials COV001 and COV002, which included a single-blind randomized controlled phase 2/3 trial of AZD1222 (ChAdOx1 nCoV-19) in healthy adults. For TCRbeta chain sequencing, PBMC samples were collected from trial participants at day 0 and at day 28 after the second dose. The starting material was peripheral blood, obtained on day 0 of MenACWY control vaccination. This TCR derives from an adult in good health. The chain couples TRBV6-5 to TRBJ1-2, with TRBD1 identical over 11 junction bases. CDR3 protein: CASSKDRGRGGYTF. In nucleotide form, the sequence is TGTGCCAGCAGTAAGGACAGGGGGCGCGGCGGCTACACCTTC.